This TCR beta chain is from a study of patients and donors after allogeneic stem cell transplantation. TCRdb recomputed calls from the RT-PCR reads with MiXCR, one row per CDR3 protein. The sample yields over 150,000 distinct CDR3 sequences, around 30% seen once. V lost 2 bases to trimming and J lost 2 bases, with 13 bases between them. Germline-derived CDR1 and CDR2 are LGHNA and YNFKEQ. The CDR3 runs 16 residues. This sequence originates from a human donor who was either an allogeneic HSCT recipient or a stem cell or donor lymphocyte infusion donor (not recorded which). It is not recorded whose cells these are; they may come from a transplant donor. The J gene is TRBJ2-4, the V gene TRBV4-2; possible D gene TRBD2, 6 bases. The sample comprised blood, either unsorted or a sorted T cell fraction (not recorded which). CDR3 loop: CASSQLAGLTKNIQYF. In DNA form, the CDR3 reads TGTGCCAGCAGCCAACTTGCGGGATTAACCAAAAACATTCAGTACTTC.